This T cell receptor (beta chain) was identified in a study of CD8+ T cells in alopecia areata (dated by TCRdb to between 2017 and 2018). Regarding the complete study: The treated patients, all with moderate-to-severe alopecia areata, were enrolled in an open-label pilot trial of oral tofacitinib given at 5 to 10 mg twice daily. Patients stayed on tofacitinib for 6 to 18 months and then had 6 months of follow-up off drug so that delayed response and recurrence could be assessed. Disease severity in treated patients was measured with the SALT score, which quantifies the percentage of affected scalp surface area. To study T cell clonal expansion in alopecia areata, the researchers applied high-throughput TCRbeta sequencing to both the C3H/HeJ mouse model and human patients. On the human side, TCRbeta sequencing was run on scalp tissue and on sorted CD4+ and CD8+ peripheral blood T cells from healthy controls and from alopecia areata patients with either patchy or totalis/universalis disease. Biopsies were taken from tofacitinib-treated patients at baseline and at 4 and 24 weeks of treatment, and a later scalp biopsy was taken in several of the tofacitinib-treated patients. Scalp clonality was compared among normal scalp (n=4), patchy alopecia areata scalp (n=8), and alopecia totalis/universalis scalp (n=8). The RNA source kit depended on sample type: the PAXgene miRNA kit for fixed scalp, the miRNeasy kit for PBMCs, and the RNeasy kit for mouse skin. TCRbeta CDR3 regions were amplified by immunoSEQ multiplex PCR using 35 Vbeta forward and 13 Jbeta reverse primers.

Remarks on this clone: The antigen it binds to is not known. Base-call qualities are not available, and no considerably larger clone is one nucleotide away.

The time point label of this sample denotes: roughly 26 weeks on oral tofacitinib. According to the study, the label for this sample's treatment or condition signals: oral pan-JAK inhibitor, 5-10 mg twice daily. Peripheral blood and lesional scalp punch biopsies were obtained from patients with alopecia areata. PBMCs were separated by density centrifugation and stained for CD3, CD4 and CD8, after which CD4+ and CD8+ T cells were sorted on a FACSAria. There are 15 amino acids in the CDR3, from cysteine to phenylalanine inclusive. The sequence is cut down to CDR3 DNA, 45 bases in frame from base 1. According to the germline V gene, CDR1 reads SGHDT and CDR2 reads YYEEEE. Relative to germline, V is 4 bases shorter and J is 2 bases shorter, with 16 bases between their ends. Summary of the overall study and its limitations: Unlike mouse skin, which is dominated by gammadelta T cells, normal human skin has resident alphabeta T cells that are also sequenced, and this complicates analysis of the scalp TCR repertoire. Higher clonality and more expanded CD8+ clones were observed in lesional scalp than in normal scalp, particularly in alopecia totalis/universalis, a finding suggestive of antigenic drive. Because the treated cohort was small and included a single nonresponder, larger studies are needed to assess links between baseline CD8+ expansion and response. Tofacitinib significantly decreased scalp clonality and the number of expanded CD8+ clones among the top 100 scalp clones. During tofacitinib treatment, many expanded lesional clones remained in scalp and blood, and this persistence may partly explain relapse after treatment is stopped. Shared TCR sequences between patients were less evident than in mice, which may be partly attributable to HLA diversity in the patient population.

The library was generated by the immunoSEQ multiplex PCR assay. RNA was extracted from all samples and reverse transcribed into cDNA, which served as template for TCR sequencing. SuperScript III was used to make first-strand cDNA, primed with a 2:1 mix of oligo-dT and random hexamers. Amplification bias was assessed with a synthetic immune receptor repertoire, and residual bias was removed computationally. The paper's processing steps were these. After raw reads were preprocessed to remove errors, the CDR3 was defined following IMGT conventions as running from the conserved cysteine to phenylalanine. Clonality was computed by normalizing Shannon entropy by log2 of the number of productive unique TCRs and subtracting the result from 1. Scalp TCRbeta sequences were cross-referenced with sorted blood CD4 and CD8 repertoires so that the CD4 or CD8 identity of scalp clones could be inferred. TCRdb stores this immuneACCESS table with in-frame sequences only. Part of the clones is absent; in the studies checked, under half of the shortfall reflects unresolved V genes, and no reason is known for the rest. That table gives V, J and clone size, and the DNA gave D and trimming. The sample contains 170,000 or so clones, about three fifths of them found a single time. Roughly an eighth of the sample is taken by the ten largest.

The TCR comes from a human donor with alopecia areata. The sequence joins TRBV5-6 to TRBJ2-7, with the D gene not clear enough to name. The sequences come from CD8+ T cells sorted from blood, collected at week 24, from a patient treated with tofacitinib. This receptor carries the CDR3 CASSPTGARAYEQYF. The nucleotide sequence reads TGTGCCAGCAGCCCGACGGGCGCCAGAGCCTACGAGCAGTACTTC.